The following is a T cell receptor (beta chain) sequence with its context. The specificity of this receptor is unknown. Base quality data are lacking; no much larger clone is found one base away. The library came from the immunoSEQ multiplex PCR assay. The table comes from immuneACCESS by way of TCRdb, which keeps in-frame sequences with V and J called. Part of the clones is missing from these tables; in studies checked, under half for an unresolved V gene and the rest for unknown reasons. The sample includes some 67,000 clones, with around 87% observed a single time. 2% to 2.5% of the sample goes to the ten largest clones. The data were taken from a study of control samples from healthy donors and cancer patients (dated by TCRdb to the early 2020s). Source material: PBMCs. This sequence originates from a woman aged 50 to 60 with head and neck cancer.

The sequence in DNA is TGTGCCAGCTCACCCTCAGGGGGCCGCGCCTACGAGCAGTACTTC. This encodes CASSPSGGRAYEQYF. This chain is built from TRBV18 and TRBJ2-7; 8 bases in between match TRBD1. Inclusive of the bounding cysteine and phenylalanine, the CDR3 is 15 residues long. Just the 45-base CDR3 DNA is kept, in frame starting at base 1. CDR1 and CDR2 are read off the germline V gene as KGHSH and LQKENI. At the junction V is shortened by 3 bases and J by 2 bases; bases outside the gene matches: 6.